This record concerns one TCR beta chain sequence. Its binding antigen is unknown. Base qualities were left out, and no much larger clone turns up one base away. Sequences LGHNA (CDR1) and YSLEER (CDR2) are obtained from the germline V gene. From its cysteine to its phenylalanine, the CDR3 spans 16 amino acids. CDR3 DNA is the only sequence kept; it has 48 bases, read in frame from the first base. V has 0 bases trimmed and J has 3 bases trimmed; junction bases matching no gene number 6. The data stem from a study of T cells in Graves' hyperthyroidism and ophthalmopathy (dated by TCRdb to between 2018 and 2021). Broadly, across the study: Peripheral blood samples were taken at the time of initial diagnosis, prior to any treatment. To identify TCR V-J signatures that set the groups apart, the researchers used a discovery cohort of 100 patients, made up of 40 to 45 with Graves' ophthalmopathy and some 55 with stable Graves' hyperthyroidism. Prospective prediction of ophthalmopathy was tested in an independent validation cohort of some 19 hyperthyroidism patients and 17 patients who later progressed to ophthalmopathy. The approximately 100 discovery patients were randomly divided into training and test sets at a 7:3 ratio. The study also compared thyroid tissue and blood T-cell repertoires from five or six Graves' hyperthyroidism patients. Following sampling, methimazole starting at 30 mg daily was given to hyperthyroidism patients, and high-dose intravenous methylprednisolone was given to ophthalmopathy patients. The paper describes TCR Vbeta CDR3 sequencing of 140 or so peripheral blood samples, made up of 43 ophthalmopathy patients, roughly 80 hyperthyroidism patients and 17 progressor patients. Paper-wide results and their limitations: Most expanded thyroid clonotypes (frequency above 0.001) were also detected in blood, a finding suggesting that blood repertoires may reflect thyroid immune responses. No statistical method was used to set the sample size in advance, and investigators knew the group allocation. Ophthalmopathy was separated from stable hyperthyroidism by a 13 V-J signature model, with about 86% sensitivity and about 81% specificity obtained in cross-validation and 80%/75% obtained in testing. During validation, the model predicted progression to ophthalmopathy a median of approximately 7 months ahead of onset, with more than 55% sensitivity and 72.22% specificity.

Graves' hyperthyroidism was defined as stable when no progression to ophthalmopathy occurred over 18 months of follow-up. Hyperthyroidism patients were aged 18 to 65 years and newly diagnosed, with disease duration of less than 2 months. Patients with uncontrolled infections, other autoimmune diseases, pregnancy or lactation were excluded. Diagnoses were based on clinical symptoms, serum thyroxine and TRAb, thyroid ultrasound and orbital computed tomography. Ficoll-Paque density gradient centrifugation was used to isolate PBMCs from around 10 ml of fresh peripheral blood. Trizol reagent was used to extract total RNA, and RNA quality was then checked on an Agilent 2100 Bioanalyzer. The TCR beta CDR3 regions were amplified from the RNA transcripts. For the first round of RT-PCR on the TCR CDR3, the HTBI primer set was used together with the Qiagen OneStep RT-PCR kit. Libraries were constructed in a second round of multiplex PCR, after which size selection and purification were carried out. Sequencing of the libraries was done on an Illumina HiSeq2000 using paired-end 100 bp reads. As for the original processing: SOAPnuke was used to process the raw data, throwing out any read that contained adapters or uncalled bases, had a mean Phred below 15, or lacked an exact constant-primer or identifier match. COPE v1.2.5 was used to merge the high-quality paired reads, and each unique nucleotide sequence was defined as a clonotype. MiTCR v1.1 was used to align the clonotypes against IMGT TRBV, TRBD and TRBJ reference segments. The analysis was restricted to V-J combinations with a frequency above 0.0001, which together covered 99% to 99.2% of the repertoires. A TCS score was defined as the ratio of F50 (clonal expansion) to E x V (chaos), with BLOSUM62-based TCRdist applied between CDR3 peptides within each V-J. Welch's t-statistics and random forest reduced 450 to 600 V-J features to fewer than 15, which were used in a naive Bayes classifier (R e1071). TCRdb trimmed public reads at Q25 via fastp, called clones via MiXCR and kept in-frame beta chains. Under each unique CDR3 protein, matching rows form one entry showing the most common genes and DNA. The V and J calls follow TCRdb's processing rather than the paper's. This sample holds roughly 720,000 distinct CDR3 sequences; around 16% were observed only once. Clones ranked in the top ten supply roughly a sixth of the sample.

The chain links TRBV4-3 with TRBJ2-7; the junction holds 9 bases that match TRBD1. Sequencing was performed on blood. The clonotype was recovered from a man in his fifties with Graves' hyperthyroidism. The DNA sequence follows: TGCGCCAGCAGCCAAGAAACAGGGGGCGGATTCTACGAGCAGTACTTC. Its product reads: CASSQETGGGFYEQYF.